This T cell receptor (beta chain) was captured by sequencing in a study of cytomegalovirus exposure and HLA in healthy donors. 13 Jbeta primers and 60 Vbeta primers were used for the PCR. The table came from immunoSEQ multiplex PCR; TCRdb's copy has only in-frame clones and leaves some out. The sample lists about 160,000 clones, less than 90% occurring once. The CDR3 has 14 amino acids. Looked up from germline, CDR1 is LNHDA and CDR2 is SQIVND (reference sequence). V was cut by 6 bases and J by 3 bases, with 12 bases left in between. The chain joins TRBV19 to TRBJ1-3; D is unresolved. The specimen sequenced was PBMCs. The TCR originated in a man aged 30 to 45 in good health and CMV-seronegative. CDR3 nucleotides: TGTGCCAGTAGAAATGGCCTGCTTGGAAACACCATATATTTT. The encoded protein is CASRNGLLGNTIYF.